These T cell receptor beta chains were read from a single sample in a study of lymphopenia after photon versus proton radiotherapy. Data came from immunoSEQ multiplex PCR; TCRdb stores just in-frame clones and leaves some out. This table holds about 7,500 clones, 75% to 90% found once. Sample: peripheral blood, taken from a patient treated with photon-based radiotherapy. The origin of the receptors is a woman in her seventies with pancreatic cancer. Each CDR3 is given with its conserved first and last residue. A D gene is named only where the DNA matches it firmly. The listing skips clone size in some rows; elsewhere it reads once, few, many or a size class.

v_gene,j_gene,abundance,d_gene,CDR3nt,CDR3aa
TRBV6-4,TRBJ2-1,-,TRBD2,TGTGCCAGCACCAGGACTAGCGGGAGCTCCTACAATGAGCAGTTCTTC,CASTRTSGSSYNEQFF
TRBV7-9,TRBJ1-4,once,-,TGTGCCAGCAGCTTAGCGGGGGCGACTAATGAAAAACTGTTTTTT,CASSLAGATNEKLFF
TRBV2,TRBJ2-7,-,-,TGTGCCAGCAGCCTTCTGGGGGGCTACGAGCAGTACTTC,CASSLLGGYEQYF
TRBV28,TRBJ2-1,-,TRBD2,TGTGCCAGCAGTTTAGCTAGCGGGGGCCTGGGGGAGCAGTTCTTC,CASSLASGGLGEQFF
TRBV6-6,TRBJ1-5,-,-,TGTGCCAGCAGGCACAATCAGCCCCAGCATTTT,CASRHNQPQHF
TRBV19,TRBJ1-5,-,-,TGTGCCACAGCCCAGGGGCATAGCAATCAGCCCCAGCATTTT,CATAQGHSNQPQHF
TRBV2,TRBJ2-4,-,TRBD1,TGTGCCAGCAGAGACTCCGGGACAGGGCGAAACATTCAGTACTTC,CASRDSGTGRNIQYF
TRBV7-6,TRBJ2-3,-,TRBD2,TGTGCCAGCAGCTACACCCAAACCACTAGCGGGAGAACAGATACGCAGTATTTT,CASSYTQTTSGRTDTQYF
TRBV14,TRBJ2-2,-,-,TGTGCCAGCAGCCAAATGCGGGTGGGCACCGGGGAGCTGTTTTTT,CASSQMRVGTGELFF
TRBV10-3,TRBJ2-1,-,-,TGTGCCATCAGTGGAAGGACTGGCTACAATGAGCAGTTCTTC,CAISGRTGYNEQFF
TRBV10-2,TRBJ2-2,-,TRBD2,TGCGCCAGCAGTCGCGGACTAGCGGGAGGGCCGAGAACCGGGGAGCTGTTTTTT,CASSRGLAGGPRTGELFF
TRBV29-1,TRBJ2-5,large,TRBD1,TGCAGCGTTGATGGCGGGACAGGGGGCGGGGAAGAGACCCAGTACTTC,CSVDGGTGGGEETQYF
TRBV6-1,TRBJ2-7,-,-,TGTGCCAGCACAAAACGGGGGAAACGGGAGCAGTACTTC,CASTKRGKREQYF
TRBV7-9,TRBJ1-1,-,-,TGTGCCAGCAGCTTAGCGGGGGATAACACTGAAGCTTTCTTT,CASSLAGDNTEAFF
TRBV28,TRBJ2-7,-,-,TGTGCCAGCAGTAGCCGGGACCATTCCTACGAGCAGTACTTC,CASSSRDHSYEQYF
TRBV9,TRBJ2-7,-,TRBD1,TGTGCCAGCAGCGTAGGGGCCACAGGGGCCGATCGCGGTTACTTC,CASSVGATGADRGYF
TRBV7-8,TRBJ2-2,-,-,TGTGCCAGCAGCTTAGTGGACACCGGGGAGCTGTTTTTT,CASSLVDTGELFF